Listed here is a single T cell receptor (beta chain). There are 11 residues in the CDR3. After removal of 5 bases from V and 13 bases from J, the junction contained 7 bases not matched to a gene. Germline V lookup: CDR1 LNHDA, CDR2 SQIVND (reference sequence). Original processing notes: Cell counts per sample came from amplifying reference gene primers. Clones were sequenced by immunoSEQ multiplex PCR, and TCRdb holds only the in-frame ones, with some missing. D and trimming were read from the DNA, whereas the V and J calls and clone size are those reported in that table. The table shows under 35,000 clones, with approximately 90% occurring only once. This sample was taken from a study of blood T cell repertoires in COVID-19. In the study overall: The United States, Italy and Spain supplied acute and convalescent COVID-19 samples.

Input material: peripheral blood. The sequence was collected from a human donor in a cohort sampled during active COVID-19. V usage is TRBV19 and J usage is TRBJ2-5; TRBD1 matches at 7 bases. The chain's CDR3 is CASSSRDRGYF. CDR3 nucleotide sequence: TGTGCCAGTAGTTCCCGGGACAGAGGGTACTTC.